These 21 T cell receptor beta chains were all obtained from the same sample, sequenced in a study of control samples from healthy donors and cancer patients. Method: immunoSEQ multiplex PCR; TCRdb's copy keeps in-frame clones and lacks some. The sample lists roughly 130,000 clones, 85% to 95% occurring once. Material: PBMCs. The receptors were sampled from a man aged 45-65 years with head and neck cancer.

The chain links TRBV5-1 to TRBJ2-7; 14 bases agree with TRBD2. The CDR3 runs to 20 residues. V shed 4 bases and J 5 bases; nucleotides not matched to a gene: 20. Germline V lookup: CDR1 SGHRS, CDR2 YFSETQ. The CDR3 loop is CASSPHSRTSGGKVLNEQYF. The CDR3 DNA is TGCGCCAGCAGCCCCCACTCACGGACTAGCGGGGGGAAGGTCCTCAACGAGCAGTACTTC. The full variable domain, completed using reference TRBV5-1 and TRBJ2-7, is KAGVTQTPRYLIKTRGQQVTLSCSPISGHRSVSWYQQTPGQGLQFLFEYFSETQRNKGNFPGRFSGRQFSNSRSEMNVSTLELGDSALYLCASSPHSRTSGGKVLNEQYFGPGTRLTVT.

This chain connects TRBV12-3 or TRBV12-4 to TRBJ1-2; D ambiguous. This CDR3 comprises 12 residues. Trimming cost V 6 bases and J 3 bases, with 8 bases left between them. The CDR3 loop reads CASSSRHYGYTF. DNA for the CDR3: TGTGCCAGCAGCTCCCGGCACTATGGCTACACCTTC.

This rearrangement joins TRBV5-1 to TRBJ2-5; tentatively, D is TRBD1 or TRBD2 (6 bases each). Trimming took off 4 bases at V and 1 base at J, with 11 bases between the two ends. CDR3 length: 14 amino acids. Looked up from germline, CDR1 is SGHRS and CDR2 is YFSETQ. DNA for the CDR3: TGCGCCAGCAGCAGGGGGGTGGCCCAAGAGACCCAGTACTTC. As protein: CASSRGVAQETQYF.

This chain joins TRBV4-3 and TRBJ2-3; 11 nucleotides match TRBD2. The ends lost 1 base at V and 9 bases at J; junction bases unmatched: 9. This CDR3 has 16 amino acids. CDR1 LGHNA and CDR2 YSLEER come from the germline V gene. This CDR3 is CASSQVVSGGAETQYF. The CDR3 DNA sequence: TGCGCCAGCAGCCAAGTGGTTAGCGGGGGGGCTGAGACGCAGTATTTT.

In its sample, this clone was seen once. The rearrangement uses TRBV11-3 and TRBJ2-7, with D possibly being TRBD1 (6 bases). The CDR3 extends over 13 amino acids. Germline lookup yields CDR1 SGHNT and CDR2 YENEEA. CDR3 in DNA: TGTGTAAAATACAGGGAGATAAGCTACGAGCAGTACTTC. Protein sequence: CVKYREISYEQYF. Filled out from reference TRBV11-3 and TRBJ2-7, the complete variable domain reads EAGVVQSPRYKIIEKKQPVAFWCNPISGHNTLYWYLQNLGQGPELLIRYENEEAVDDSQLPKDRFSAERLKGVDSTLKIQPAELGDSAVYLCVKYREISYEQYFGPGTRLTVT.

The chain couples TRBV30 to TRBJ1-1; TRBD1 aligns across 7 bases. In germline, CDR1 is GTSNPN, CDR2 SVGIG (reference sequence). Losses at the gene ends were 5 bases for V and 1 base for J; bases not matched to a gene: 4. This CDR3 has 13 residues. The CDR3 sequence: CAWFPGGNTEAFF. CDR3 in DNA: TGTGCCTGGTTCCCAGGGGGGAACACTGAAGCTTTCTTT.

This sequence joins TRBV6-2 or TRBV6-3 and TRBJ2-1; D ambiguous. CDR1 MNHEY and CDR2 SVGEGT come from the germline V gene. Trimming pared 5 bases from V and 12 bases from J, leaving 14 bases between. The CDR3 runs to 12 residues. The CDR3 nucleotides are TGTGCCAGCAGTGGATTTATTCACGGGCAGTTCTTC. Its translation is CASSGFIHGQFF.

The V and J genes are TRBV19 and TRBJ2-1; perhaps TRBD1 as D (6 bases). CDR3 length: 13 amino acids. Germline V lookup: CDR1 LNHDA, CDR2 SQIVND (reference sequence). V was trimmed by 8 bases and J by 4 bases, leaving 12 bases between them. The CDR3 region has the DNA TGTGCCAGTCGGGACAACCTTTACAATGAGCAGTTCTTC. Encoded protein: CASRDNLYNEQFF.

In this sample, this clone turned up once. The chain links TRBV28 to TRBJ2-3; the match to TRBD2 covers 7 bases. The V gene end was trimmed by 5 bases and the J gene end by 0 bases; junction bases not matched to a gene: 5. The germline gives CDR1 MDHEN, CDR2 SYDVKM. CDR3 length equals 15 residues. The CDR3 reads CASSGMGGSTDTQYF. CDR3 bases: TGTGCCAGCAGTGGAATGGGGGGGAGCACAGATACGCAGTATTTT.

The rearrangement links TRBV5-6 to TRBJ1-3; the D is unclear. Trimming took off 1 base at V and 0 bases at J, with 5 bases between the two ends. Per germline, CDR1 SGHDT and CDR2 YYEEEE. This CDR3 has 14 amino acids. The DNA for the CDR3 is TGTGCCAGCAGCTTGCGGGGCTCTGGAAACACCATATATTTT. Translation gives CASSLRGSGNTIYF. Combining the CDR3 with reference TRBV5-6 and TRBJ1-3 gives the whole variable domain DAGVTQSPTHLIKTRGQQVTLRCSPKSGHDTVSWYQQALGQGPQFIFQYYEEEERQRGNFPDRFSGHQFPNYSSELNVNALLLGDSALYLCASSLRGSGNTIYFGEGSWLTVV.

This clone was detected once. The CDR3 DNA follows: TGTGCCAGCAGCTTAGTCGGCAGTGGGCTAGGTGGCTCAGATACGCAGTATTTT. As protein: CASSLVGSGLGGSDTQYF. This rearrangement joins TRBV7-3 to TRBJ2-3; D remains ambiguous. The CDR3 has 18 amino acids. Trimming removed 2 bases at V and 4 bases at J, with 22 bases between. The germline V gene has CDR1 SGHTA and CDR2 FQGTGA.

V and J are TRBV28 and TRBJ2-7; D unclear. V lost 5 bases and J lost 0, with 8 bases in between. CDR1 and CDR2 (germline): MDHEN, SYDVKM. CDR3 length equals 13 residues. For the CDR3, the DNA is TGTGCCAGCAGTCGCAGGCCCTCCTACGAGCAGTACTTC. Residues: CASSRRPSYEQYF.

The chain has TRBV9 and TRBJ1-5, with D perhaps TRBD1 (5 bases). Germline V gene lookup returns CDR1 SGDLS and CDR2 YYNGEE. The CDR3 runs 17 residues. V dropped 5 bases and J dropped 5 bases, with 23 bases sitting between them. CDR3 nucleotides: TGTGCCAGCAGACTAGCCGTAGGGGAGGGGTGGGATCAGCCCCAGCATTTT. It specifies CASRLAVGEGWDQPQHF.

The chain combines TRBV28 with TRBJ2-2; no definite D call. Between the trimmed V and J ends, which lost 8 bases and 6 bases, there was a span of 7 bases. The CDR3 has 11 residues. Germline assignment: CDR1 MDHEN and CDR2 SYDVKM. CDR3 in amino acids: CASRSSGELFF. The CDR3 nucleotides read TGTGCCAGCCGTTCGTCCGGGGAGCTGTTTTTT.

V usage is TRBV18 and J usage is TRBJ2-5, with a tentative D call TRBD2 (5 bases). Trimming shortened V by 2 bases and J by 5 bases, and 12 bases separated the two germline ends. The CDR3 covers 14 residues. From germline, CDR1 is KGHSH and CDR2 LQKENI. CDR3: CASSPVASGETQYF. CDR3 sequence (DNA): TGTGCCAGCTCACCAGTGGCCTCGGGGGAGACCCAGTACTTC.

V and J are TRBV6-1 and TRBJ2-7; 7 nucleotides match TRBD1. J lost 5 bases, V lost 2 bases, and 6 bases had no gene match. This CDR3 region has 14 residues. Germline lookup yields CDR1 MNHNS and CDR2 SASEGT. The CDR3 DNA sequence: TGTGCCAGCAGTGAATTAGGACAGGTCCACGAGCAGTACTTC. Residues: CASSELGQVHEQYF.

The chain joins TRBV9 to TRBJ2-2; D is undetermined. Per the germline V gene, CDR1 is SGDLS and CDR2 is YYNGEE. V was clipped by 0 bases and J by 7 bases, with 4 bases between them. The CDR3 has 12 amino acids. The CDR3 loop reads CASSVAGGELFF. The CDR3 coding sequence is TGTGCCAGCAGCGTAGCTGGCGGGGAGCTGTTTTTT.

The rearrangement joins TRBV7-9 to TRBJ2-7; 7 bases line up with TRBD1. The junction had 6 bases not matched to a gene; V was cut back by 3 bases and J by 7 bases. Germline CDR1 and CDR2: SEHNR and FQNEAQ (reference sequence). The CDR3 is 13 residues long. CDR3 loop: CASSLRGRGEQYF. In DNA, the CDR3 is TGTGCCAGCAGCTTGAGGGGGCGCGGTGAGCAGTACTTC.

The chain joins TRBV3-1 (or the pseudogene TRBV3-2) to TRBJ2-1, with 8 bases matching TRBD2. The trim removed 2 bases at V and 15 bases at J, leaving 21 bases unmatched. From germline, CDR1 is LGHDT and CDR2 YNNKEL (reference sequence). This CDR3 contains 17 residues. As DNA, the CDR3 is TGTGCCAGCAGCCAAAAAATAATGGCTAGAAGCGGGGGTGGTCGGTTCTTC. Protein product: CASSQKIMARSGGGRFF.

This clone is a singleton in its sample. The chain recombines TRBV4-3 with TRBJ1-1; D remains unclear. This CDR3 is built from 13 residues. The V gene's germline CDR1 is LGHNA and CDR2 YSLEER. V shed 5 bases and J shed 1 base, with 8 bases lying between them. In DNA, the CDR3 is TGCGCCAGCAGCTTAGCAGAGAACACTGAAGCTTTCTTT. Its translation: CASSLAENTEAFF.

The rearrangement links TRBV4-2 to TRBJ2-1; TRBD2 matches 7 bases. The CDR3 runs 15 residues. The germline V gene has CDR1 LGHNA and CDR2 YNFKEQ. The J segment lost 7 bases and the V segment lost 3 bases, leaving 9 bases of the junction unmatched. This chain's CDR3 is CASSHSAPGGNEQFF. CDR3 DNA: TGTGCCAGCAGCCACTCCGCGCCGGGGGGTAATGAGCAGTTCTTC.